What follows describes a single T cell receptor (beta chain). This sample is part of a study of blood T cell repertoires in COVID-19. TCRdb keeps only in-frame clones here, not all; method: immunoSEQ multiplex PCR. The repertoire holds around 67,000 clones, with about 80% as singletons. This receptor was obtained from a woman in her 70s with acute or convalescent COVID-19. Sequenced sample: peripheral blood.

The CDR3 DNA is TGTGCCAGCAGCGTGGGACAGGCCGTTGAAGCTTTCTTT. It yields the protein CASSVGQAVEAFF. V and J are TRBV5-4 and TRBJ1-1; 8 nucleotides match TRBD1. V lost 4 bases, J lost 7 bases, and 6 bases stayed unmatched. The CDR3 runs 13 residues. Germline V gene lookup returns CDR1 SGHNT and CDR2 YYREEE (reference sequence).